The T cell receptor beta chain described here comes from a study of PD-L1 blockade in urothelial cancer. Sample time point: peripheral blood 6 weeks after treatment start. The CDR3 has 14 residues. The germline V and J ends were trimmed by 6 bases and 5 bases, with 16 bases remaining between them. Germline V gene data show CDR1 as KGHSH and CDR2 as LQKENI. Repertoires were generated with immunoSEQ multiplex PCR, while TCRdb's copy carries only in-frame clones and drops some. The repertoire holds about 48,000 clones, around 87% seen once, with over 9.5% in the top ten. This specimen consisted of PBMCs, obtained around atezolizumab (anti-PD-L1) treatment. The rearrangement links TRBV18 to TRBJ1-1; maybe TRBD1 (6 bases). This TCR was recovered from a man in his 60s with urothelial cancer. CDR3 coding DNA: TGTGCCAGCTCCCTGGGAGGGGGTGGGACTGAAGCTTTCTTT. Its translation: CASSLGGGGTEAFF.